This T cell receptor (beta chain) derives from a study of PD-L1 blockade in urothelial cancer (dated by TCRdb to 2017 to 2019). Looking at the study overall: Therapy was started in the mid-2010s for all patients, and atezolizumab 1,200 mg was administered intravenously every 3 weeks. Whole exome sequencing and RNA sequencing of pretreatment tumors were performed alongside TCR sequencing in the same patients. Blood samples yielded a median of around 150,000 T cells and around 80,000 unique TCRs, with median clonality 0.080. Blood samples were analyzed 3 weeks after the start of treatment (second dose) and 6 weeks after the start of treatment. Patients had an ECOG performance status of 0 or 1 and had received between 0 and 3 prior chemotherapy regimens. Pretreatment tumor samples, along with matched peripheral blood collected serially before and after atezolizumab treatment, underwent TCR sequencing. Durable clinical benefit was defined as a progression-free survival longer than 6 months, and TCR features were additionally tested against progression-free survival and overall survival. About 90% of the 29 patients were identified as males with urothelial cancer of bladder origin, and a prior smoking history was reported by 18 of 29 patients. Durable clinical benefit was achieved by nine patients and was not achieved by 20 patients. Pretreatment blood TCR-seq was available for about 27 patients, at least one posttreatment blood collection was obtained for 25 or so patients, and tumor TCR-seq was available for 25 or so patients. An exploratory multi-omic analysis was conducted of the somatic, immune and clinical correlates of response to PD-L1 blockade with atezolizumab in urothelial cancer.

The cohort included under 35 patients with locally advanced or metastatic urothelial carcinoma who were treated at Memorial Sloan Kettering on a trial protocol. Peripheral blood mononuclear cells were collected pretreatment and during treatment, with between 1 and 8 total time points obtained per patient. The Qiagen DNeasy Blood extraction kit was used to purify genomic DNA from total PBMCs and from tumor samples. PBMCs were collected pretreatment and during treatment, and were isolated and stored as previously described. On the study overall, not on this receptor specifically: A pretreatment peripheral blood TCR clonality below the median was linked to improved progression-free and overall survival. Small sample size (n of about 30) and many exploratory analyses mean the results are intended to be hypothesis-generating. Greater expansion of tumor-associated TCR clones in peripheral blood 3 weeks after the start of treatment was observed in patients with durable benefit (n of about 20, p = 0.022).

The germline V gene (reference sequence) supplies CDR1 MNHEY and CDR2 SMNVEV. The CDR3 numbers 15 residues from cysteine through phenylalanine. Only the CDR3 region is kept as DNA, spanning 45 bases read in frame from base 1. V trim: 2 bases; J trim: 2 bases; unmatched bases: 5. Each PCR received spiked-in synthetic TCR analog templates so that absolute template abundance could be estimated from read counts. The immunoSEQ assay was used to amplify TCRbeta CDR3 regions from genomic DNA with bias-controlled V and J gene primers. Rearranged TCRbeta segments were sequenced at approximately 20X coverage. The paper's processing steps were these. Sequencing errors were corrected by clustering and CDR3s were annotated against IMGT to assign V, D and J genes. Downstream analyses used only productive TCRbeta rearrangements and left out out-of-frame or stop-codon sequences. To compute clonality, Shannon entropy was normalized by the log of the number of unique productive sequences and then subtracted from one. Clones differing between time points or between blood and tumor were identified using Fisher's exact test with Benjamini-Hochberg correction, with an adjusted p below 0.01 applied as the threshold. TCRdb stores this immuneACCESS table with in-frame sequences only. Part of the clones is absent; in the studies checked, under half of the shortfall reflects unresolved V genes, and no reason is known for the rest. V, J and clone size were drawn from that table, and D and trimming were deduced from the DNA. Within this sample are some 35,000 clones, with approximately 90% of them counted one time only. More than 6.5% of the sample rests with the top ten.

In the case of this clone: There is no known antigen for this receptor. There are no base qualities to consult, and no much larger clone falls within one base.

This TCR derives from a man between 70 and 80 years old with urothelial cancer. This specimen was PBMCs, taken around atezolizumab (anti-PD-L1) treatment. The V and J genes are TRBV27 and TRBJ2-7, with TRBD1 identical over 8 junction bases. The bases are TGTGCCAGCAGTTTAAAGCAGGGGGCTACCTACGAGCAGTACTTC. The resulting protein is CASSLKQGATYEQYF.